This T cell receptor beta chain stems from a study of T cell responses to AZD1222 COVID-19 vaccine. Broader study findings: Following two doses of AZD1222, Spike-specific TCR breadth and depth rose. Just 5 to 7 AZD1222 recipients were seropositive at baseline.

Measured with immunoSEQ multiplex PCR; TCRdb has only the in-frame clones, and not every one. The table lists 95,000 to 150,000 clones, less than 95% of them singletons. About this clone: What it binds is not known.

The clonotype was recovered from an adult in good health. The sample consisted of peripheral blood, taken on day 0 of MenACWY control vaccination.

The CDR3 region has the DNA TGTGCCAGCAGCCAGGGGACAGCAGACCTCACAGATACGCAGTATTTT. Its protein product is CASSQGTADLTDTQYF. This chain uses TRBV3-1 (or the pseudogene TRBV3-2) with TRBJ2-3; 7 positions match TRBD1. CDR1 LGHDT and CDR2 YNNKEL come from the germline V gene (reference sequence). The CDR3 runs 16 residues. V was clipped by 3 bases and J by 2 bases; unmatched bases: 8.